The rows below give T cell receptor beta chains drawn from one sample of a study of beta chain features in type 1 diabetes. This table comes from immunoSEQ multiplex PCR, and its TCRdb copy is limited to in-frame clones, with some not included. The sample has 310,000 or so clones, 7% to 9% seen once; the top ten hold around 0.44%. Sequencing was carried out using central memory CD4+ T cells from blood. Source of these receptors: a woman younger than 30 in good health. Both conserved end residues are part of each CDR3. The D gene is left open where the match is weak. Clone size is not always given. Where it is, it says once, few, many or a class for expanded clones.

clone_size	v_call	j_call	d_call	cdr3_aa	cdr3_nt
many	TRBV19	TRBJ2-1	-	CASSIHYNEQFF	TGTGCCAGTAGTATTCACTACAATGAGCAGTTCTTC
few	TRBV7-9	TRBJ1-2	-	CASSLQAGGYTF	TGTGCCAGCAGCTTACAGGCGGGAGGCTACACCTTC
-	TRBV11-2	TRBJ2-5	-	CASSLESLDAQYF	TGTGCCAGCAGCTTAGAGTCTTTGGACGCCCAGTACTTC
few	TRBV29-1	TRBJ2-7	-	CSVEVGSYEQYF	TGCAGCGTTGAGGTGGGTTCCTACGAGCAGTACTTC
-	TRBV15	TRBJ2-6	TRBD1	CATSVGQGLSGANVLTF	TGTGCCACCAGCGTAGGACAGGGACTGTCTGGGGCCAACGTCCTGACTTTC
few	TRBV9	TRBJ2-7	TRBD1	CASSKQGGYEQYF	TGTGCCAGCAGCAAACAGGGGGGCTACGAGCAGTACTTC
few	TRBV18	TRBJ2-5	-	CASSWAQETQYF	TGTGCCAGCTCATGGGCACAAGAGACCCAGTACTTC
few	TRBV28	TRBJ1-4	-	CASSRRMGATNEKLFF	TGTGCCAGCAGTAGACGAATGGGGGCAACTAATGAAAAACTGTTTTTT
many	TRBV2	TRBJ2-7	TRBD1	CASSLSTGHEQYF	TGTGCCAGCAGTCTCTCGACAGGGCACGAGCAGTACTTC
-	TRBV9	TRBJ2-1	TRBD2	CASSKRQSLAGDSNNEQFF	TGTGCCAGCAGCAAACGGCAGTCGCTAGCGGGAGATTCTAACAATGAGCAGTTCTTC
-	TRBV5-1	TRBJ2-3	-	CASSPMADTQYF	TGCGCCAGCAGCCCCATGGCTGATACGCAGTATTTT
-	TRBV4-2	TRBJ2-3	-	CASSQDQSQRPFTDTQYF	TGTGCCAGCAGCCAAGATCAATCCCAGCGGCCTTTCACAGATACGCAGTATTTT
-	TRBV27	TRBJ1-1	-	CASSKGLSRSTEAFF	TGTGCCAGCAGCAAAGGACTCTCTCGTTCAACTGAAGCTTTCTTT
-	TRBV18	TRBJ2-3	-	CASSPGLDSPLYF	TGTGCCAGCTCACCGGGACTGGACTCTCCTTTGTATTTT
-	TRBV7-2	TRBJ2-7	TRBD1	CASSSGTGTSGQYF	TGTGCCAGCAGCTCCGGGACAGGGACGTCTGGGCAGTACTTC
few	TRBV27	TRBJ2-3	-	CASSLTRDGHTQYF	TGTGCCAGCAGCCTGACCAGGGACGGGCATACGCAGTATTTT
few	TRBV7-9	TRBJ1-1	-	CASIRDTPNTEAFF	TGTGCCAGCATACGGGACACCCCGAACACTGAAGCTTTCTTT
few	TRBV6-6	TRBJ2-7	TRBD1	CASSSDRGTEQYF	TGTGCCAGCAGTTCGGACAGGGGCACCGAGCAGTACTTC
few	TRBV18	TRBJ2-1	TRBD2	CASSPMWAGGSNEQFF	TGTGCCAGCTCACCAATGTGGGCGGGGGGGAGCAATGAGCAGTTCTTC
few	TRBV4-1	TRBJ1-2	-	CASSQVIDRANYGYTF	TGCGCCAGCAGCCAAGTTATTGATAGGGCCAACTATGGCTACACCTTC
-	TRBV11-2	TRBJ2-7	TRBD2	CASSLVVLAGKPEQYF	TGTGCCAGCAGCTTAGTTGTCCTAGCGGGAAAACCGGAGCAGTACTTC
few	TRBV7-2	TRBJ1-5	-	CASSLVSGKGQPQHF	TGTGCCAGCAGCTTAGTTAGCGGGAAAGGTCAGCCCCAGCATTTT
few	TRBV27	TRBJ2-5	TRBD1	CASSSRIQKPRQGSISETQYF	TGTGCCAGCAGTTCACGTATCCAGAAGCCCAGACAGGGGTCCATCTCAGAGACCCAGTACTTC
-	TRBV5-1	TRBJ2-1	TRBD2	CASRRGLAGSYNEQFF	TGCGCCAGCAGACGCGGACTAGCTGGTTCCTACAATGAGCAGTTCTTC
many	TRBV27	TRBJ2-4	-	CASSFVSGAKNIQYF	TGTGCCAGCAGTTTCGTGTCTGGGGCCAAAAACATTCAGTACTTC
-	TRBV28	TRBJ2-1	-	CASSLGDRRGGLFF	TGTGCCAGCAGTTTGGGGGACCGCAGGGGTGGCTTGTTCTTC
many	TRBV4-3	TRBJ1-1	TRBD1	CASSQDQKGQVPNTEAFF	TGCGCCAGCAGCCAAGATCAGAAGGGACAGGTTCCGAACACTGAAGCTTTCTTT
few	TRBV27	TRBJ2-2	TRBD1	CASSLSLSGGYFGELFF	TGTGCCAGCAGTTTATCGCTGTCAGGGGGCTACTTCGGGGAGCTGTTTTTT
-	TRBV7-2	TRBJ2-3	TRBD2	CASSSPGTSASTDTQYF	TGTGCCAGCAGCTCCCCCGGGACTAGCGCGAGCACAGATACGCAGTATTTT
few	TRBV4-3	TRBJ2-1	-	CASSQGPRGAKHEQFF	TGCGCCAGCAGCCAAGGTCCCCGTGGGGCTAAACATGAGCAGTTCTTC
-	TRBV15	TRBJ2-3	TRBD1	CATSRGTQGADTQYF	TGTGCCACCAGCAGAGGAACACAGGGGGCAGATACGCAGTATTTT
many	TRBV15	TRBJ2-3	TRBD2	CATSSGTSGSYTDTQYF	TGTGCCACCAGCTCCGGGACTAGCGGTTCTTACACAGATACGCAGTATTTT
-	TRBV29-1	TRBJ2-7	-	CSVGMGSGYEQYF	TGCAGCGTTGGGATGGGGAGCGGCTACGAGCAGTACTTC
few	TRBV10-3	TRBJ2-1	-	CAISQEGTPSDEQFF	TGTGCCATCAGCCAGGAAGGGACGCCTAGCGATGAGCAGTTCTTC
-	TRBV28	TRBJ2-7	TRBD2	CATRTSGSIYEQYF	TGTGCCACCCGGACTAGCGGGAGTATCTACGAGCAGTACTTC
-	TRBV5-6	TRBJ2-3	-	CASSLPGSWTDTQYF	TGTGCCAGCAGCTTGCCAGGGAGTTGGACAGATACGCAGTATTTT
few	TRBV7-2	TRBJ2-7	-	CASSRGRDLGVYEQYF	TGTGCCAGCAGCCGGGGCCGGGACCTAGGGGTCTACGAGCAGTACTTC
few	TRBV4-2	TRBJ2-2	TRBD1	CASSRERTGTGATGELFF	TGTGCCAGCAGCCGAGAACGTACCGGGACAGGGGCTACCGGGGAGCTGTTTTTT
-	TRBV7-2	TRBJ2-6	-	CASSAGPGSGANVLTF	TGTGCCAGCAGCGCGGGACCTGGCTCTGGGGCCAACGTCCTGACTTTC
-	TRBV7-2	TRBJ2-1	TRBD2	CATSPPSGRANEQFF	TGTGCCACCAGTCCCCCTAGCGGGAGGGCCAATGAGCAGTTCTTC
-	TRBV2	TRBJ2-3	-	CASMDSPWGTDTQYF	TGTGCCAGCATGGACAGCCCTTGGGGCACAGATACGCAGTATTTT
-	TRBV7-2	TRBJ2-7	TRBD2	CASSLVASGAYEQYF	TGTGCCAGCAGCTTAGTAGCTAGCGGGGCATACGAGCAGTACTTC
-	TRBV5-1	TRBJ2-1	TRBD2	CASSRGGTSGDNEQFF	TGCGCCAGCAGCCGCGGCGGGACTAGCGGCGACAATGAGCAGTTCTTC
-	TRBV5-1	TRBJ2-3	-	CASSSRGGGPGTDTQYF	TGCGCCAGCAGCTCGCGGGGAGGGGGACCAGGCACAGATACGCAGTATTTT
-	TRBV7-2	TRBJ1-2	-	CASSLDTNYGYTF	TGTGCCAGCAGCTTAGATACTAACTATGGCTACACCTTC
-	TRBV7-9	TRBJ1-1	-	CASSLGPGRVPFF	TGTGCCAGCAGCTTAGGGCCAGGCAGGGTCCCTTTCTTT
few	TRBV15	TRBJ2-1	-	CATSRVSRNEQFF	TGTGCCACCAGCAGAGTGTCGAGAAATGAGCAGTTCTTC
few	TRBV28	TRBJ1-6	-	CASSRQNSPLHF	TGTGCCAGCAGTCGACAAAATTCACCCCTCCACTTT
-	TRBV29-1	TRBJ1-1	TRBD1	CSASGTGNTEAFF	TGCAGCGCCTCCGGGACAGGAAACACTGAAGCTTTCTTT
-	TRBV27	TRBJ1-1	-	CASTLVRGGEAFF	TGTGCCAGCACTTTGGTACGAGGAGGAGAAGCTTTCTTT